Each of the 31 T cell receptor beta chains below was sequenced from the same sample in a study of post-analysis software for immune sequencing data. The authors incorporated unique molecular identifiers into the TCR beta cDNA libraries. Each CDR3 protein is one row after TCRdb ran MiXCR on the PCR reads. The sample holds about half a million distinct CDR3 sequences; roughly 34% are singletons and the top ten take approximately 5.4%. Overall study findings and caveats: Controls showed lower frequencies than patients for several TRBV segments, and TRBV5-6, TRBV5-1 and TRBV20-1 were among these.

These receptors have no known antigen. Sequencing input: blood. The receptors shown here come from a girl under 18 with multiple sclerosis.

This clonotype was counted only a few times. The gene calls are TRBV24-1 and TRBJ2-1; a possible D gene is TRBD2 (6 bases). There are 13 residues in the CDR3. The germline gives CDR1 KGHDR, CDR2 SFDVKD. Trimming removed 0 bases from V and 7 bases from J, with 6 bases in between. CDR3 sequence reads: CATSDLRGNEQFF. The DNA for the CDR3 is TGTGCCACCAGTGATTTGCGGGGGAATGAGCAGTTCTTC.

The CDR3 DNA is TGCGCCAGCAGCTTGTGGGCCCCAGGGACAGGGGCTTACAATGAGCAGTTCTTC. Its translation: CASSLWAPGTGAYNEQFF. This chain uses TRBV5-1 with TRBJ2-1, with 10 bases that match TRBD1. The CDR3 has 18 amino acids. Unmatched junction bases numbered 11, after V lost 1 base and J lost 4 bases. Per germline, CDR1 SGHRS and CDR2 YFSETQ.

In DNA form, the CDR3 reads TGTGCCAGCAGTTACCAGCTGACAGGGGGCTATGGCTACACCTTC. It yields the protein CASSYQLTGGYGYTF. The rearrangement joins TRBV6-6 to TRBJ1-2; 9 bases align to TRBD1. Germline V gene lookup returns CDR1 MNHNY and CDR2 SVGAGI (reference sequence). V shed 2 bases, J shed 4 bases, and the junction held 5 bases outside the gene matches. The length of the CDR3 is 15 residues.

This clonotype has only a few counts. The chain's CDR3 is CAISGGATSLYEQYF. The CDR3 DNA follows: TGTGCCATCTCTGGGGGAGCGACATCCCTCTACGAGCAGTACTTC. The V and J genes are TRBV10-3 and TRBJ2-7; D possibly matches TRBD1 or TRBD2 (5 bases each). With 8 bases removed from V and 3 bases from J, the gap between germline ends came to 20 bases. The CDR3 is 15 residues long. CDR1 and CDR2 (germline): ENHRY, SYGVKD.

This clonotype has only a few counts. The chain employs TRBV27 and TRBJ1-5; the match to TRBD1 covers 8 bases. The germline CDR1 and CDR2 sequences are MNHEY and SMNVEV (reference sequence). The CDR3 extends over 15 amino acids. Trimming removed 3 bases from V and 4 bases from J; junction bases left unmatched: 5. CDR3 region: CASSLIRGRNQPQHF. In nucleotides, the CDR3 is TGTGCCAGCAGTTTGATCAGGGGGCGGAATCAGCCCCAGCATTTT.

CDR3 nucleotide sequence: TGTGCCAGCAGCTTAGCGGCCCCGGACAATGAGCAGTTCTTC. Translation: CASSLAAPDNEQFF. The rearrangement uses TRBV7-9 and TRBJ2-1; no clear D gene. Between the trimmed V and J ends, which lost 0 bases and 5 bases, there was a span of 8 bases. The CDR3 runs 14 residues. CDR1 is SEHNR and CDR2 is FQNEAQ in the germline V gene (reference sequence).

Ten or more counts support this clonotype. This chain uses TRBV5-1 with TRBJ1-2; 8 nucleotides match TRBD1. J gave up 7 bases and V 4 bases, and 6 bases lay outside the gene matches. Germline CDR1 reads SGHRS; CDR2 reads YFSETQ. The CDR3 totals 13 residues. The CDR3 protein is CASSPTTGVGYTF. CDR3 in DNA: TGCGCCAGCAGCCCAACGACAGGGGTTGGCTACACCTTC.

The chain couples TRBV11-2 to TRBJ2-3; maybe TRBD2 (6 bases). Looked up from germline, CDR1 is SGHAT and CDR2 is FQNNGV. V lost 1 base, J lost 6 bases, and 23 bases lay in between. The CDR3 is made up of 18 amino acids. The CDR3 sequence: CASSLAPLGWGAGDTQYF. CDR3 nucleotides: TGTGCCAGCAGCTTAGCCCCCCTTGGGTGGGGTGCGGGGGATACGCAGTATTTT.

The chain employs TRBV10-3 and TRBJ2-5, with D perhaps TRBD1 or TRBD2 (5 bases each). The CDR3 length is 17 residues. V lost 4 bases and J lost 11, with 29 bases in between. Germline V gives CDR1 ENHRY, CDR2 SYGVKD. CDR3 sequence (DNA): TGTGCCATCAGTGCGGGGCTACTAAGCCTGACGGGCAATGAGCAGTACTTC. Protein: CAISAGLLSLTGNEQYF.

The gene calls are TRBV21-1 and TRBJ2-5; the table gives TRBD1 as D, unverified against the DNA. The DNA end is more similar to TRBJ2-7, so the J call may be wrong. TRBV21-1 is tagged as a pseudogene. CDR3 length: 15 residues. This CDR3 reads CASSQWGRRGYEQYF. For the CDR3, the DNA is TGTGCCAGCAGCCAGTGGGGAAGGCGGGGCTACGAGCAGTACTTC.

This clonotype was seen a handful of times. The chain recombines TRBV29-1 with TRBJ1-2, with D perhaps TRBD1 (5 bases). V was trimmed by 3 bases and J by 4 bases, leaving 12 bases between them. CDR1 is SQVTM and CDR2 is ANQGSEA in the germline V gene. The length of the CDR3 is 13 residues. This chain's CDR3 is CSVDYRTAYGYTF. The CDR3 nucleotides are TGCAGCGTTGACTACAGGACGGCCTATGGCTACACCTTC.

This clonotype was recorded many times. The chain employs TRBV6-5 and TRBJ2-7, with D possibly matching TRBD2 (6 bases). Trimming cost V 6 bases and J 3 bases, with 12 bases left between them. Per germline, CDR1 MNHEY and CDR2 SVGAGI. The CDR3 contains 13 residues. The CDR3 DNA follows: TGTGCCAGCAGCCGGGACTTTCGCTACGAGCAGTACTTC. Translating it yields CASSRDFRYEQYF.

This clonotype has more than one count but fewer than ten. The CDR3 nucleotides read TGTGCCAGCAGCGATGGACCGGGGCTCCAAAACATTCAGTACTTC. Protein sequence: CASSDGPGLQNIQYF. The chain has TRBV7-9 and TRBJ2-4; either TRBD1 or TRBD2 may supply D (5 bases each). This CDR3 is 15 amino acids long. Between the trimmed V and J ends, which lost 5 bases and 5 bases, there was a span of 16 bases. The germline V gene has CDR1 SEHNR and CDR2 FQNEAQ (reference sequence).

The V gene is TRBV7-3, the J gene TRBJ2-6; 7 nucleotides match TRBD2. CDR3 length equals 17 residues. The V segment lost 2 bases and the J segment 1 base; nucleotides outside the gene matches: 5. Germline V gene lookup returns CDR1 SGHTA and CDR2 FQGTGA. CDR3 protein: CASSLWGRASGANVLTF. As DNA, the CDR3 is TGTGCCAGCAGCTTATGGGGGAGGGCATCTGGGGCCAACGTCCTGACTTTC.

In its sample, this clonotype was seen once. In DNA, the CDR3 is TGCGCCAGCAGCTTGGGCGACGACTCCCAAGAGACCCAGTACTTC. Translation gives CASSLGDDSQETQYF. The genes are TRBV5-1 and TRBJ2-5; no definite D call. From germline, CDR1 is SGHRS and CDR2 YFSETQ. Between the trimmed V and J ends, which lost 0 bases and 1 base, there was a span of 10 bases. The CDR3 length is 15 residues.

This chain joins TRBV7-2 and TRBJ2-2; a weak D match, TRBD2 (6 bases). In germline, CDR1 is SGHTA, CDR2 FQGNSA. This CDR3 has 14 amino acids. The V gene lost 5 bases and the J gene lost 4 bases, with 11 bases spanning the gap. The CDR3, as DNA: TGTGCCAGCAGCCTCACGGGGGTCACCGGGGAGCTGTTTTTT. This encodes CASSLTGVTGELFF.

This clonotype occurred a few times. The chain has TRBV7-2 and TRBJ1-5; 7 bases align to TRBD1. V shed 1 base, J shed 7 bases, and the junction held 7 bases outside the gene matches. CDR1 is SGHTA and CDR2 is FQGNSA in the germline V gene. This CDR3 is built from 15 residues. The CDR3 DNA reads TGTGCCAGCAGCTTAGGTGTAGGGGGCCGGCAGCCCCAGCATTTT. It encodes CASSLGVGGRQPQHF.

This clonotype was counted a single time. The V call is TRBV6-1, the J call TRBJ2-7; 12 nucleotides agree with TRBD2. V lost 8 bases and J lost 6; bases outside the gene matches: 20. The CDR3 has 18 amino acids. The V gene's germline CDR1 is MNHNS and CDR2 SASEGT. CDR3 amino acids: CASGRLAGAGTFGFEQYF. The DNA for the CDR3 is TGTGCCAGCGGCAGACTAGCGGGGGCGGGGACGTTTGGCTTCGAGCAGTACTTC.

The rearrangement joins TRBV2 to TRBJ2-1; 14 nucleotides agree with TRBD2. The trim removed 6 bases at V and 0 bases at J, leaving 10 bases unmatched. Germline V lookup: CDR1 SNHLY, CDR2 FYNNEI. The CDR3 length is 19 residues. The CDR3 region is CASSTGTSGGDSSYNEQFF. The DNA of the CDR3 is TGTGCCAGCAGCACCGGGACTAGCGGGGGCGACAGCTCCTACAATGAGCAGTTCTTC.

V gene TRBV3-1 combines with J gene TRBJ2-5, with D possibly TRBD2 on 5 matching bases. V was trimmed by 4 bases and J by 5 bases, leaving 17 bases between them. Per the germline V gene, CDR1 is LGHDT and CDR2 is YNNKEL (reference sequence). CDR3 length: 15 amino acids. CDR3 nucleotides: TGTGCCAGCAGCCGAATTCGGGGTTGGAGGGAGACCCAGTACTTC. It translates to CASSRIRGWRETQYF.

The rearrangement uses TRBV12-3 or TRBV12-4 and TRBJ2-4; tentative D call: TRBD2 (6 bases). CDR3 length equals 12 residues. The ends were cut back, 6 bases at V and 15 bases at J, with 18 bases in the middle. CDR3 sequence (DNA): TGTGCCAGCAGCATAAGGGAGGACGAGCGGTACTTC. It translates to CASSIREDERYF.

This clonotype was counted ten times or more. CDR3 nucleotide sequence: TGCAGCGTCTCAGGGGGCCCTAACTATGGCTACACCTTC. This codes for CSVSGGPNYGYTF. The chain employs TRBV29-1 and TRBJ1-2; TRBD1 aligns across 8 bases. Germline lookup yields CDR1 SQVTM and CDR2 ANQGSEA. V shed 6 bases and J 0 bases; nucleotides not matched to a gene: 3. This CDR3 is built from 13 residues.

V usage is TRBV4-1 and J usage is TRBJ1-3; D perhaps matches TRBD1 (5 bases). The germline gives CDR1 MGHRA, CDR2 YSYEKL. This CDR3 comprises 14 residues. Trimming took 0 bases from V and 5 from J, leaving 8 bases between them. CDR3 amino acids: CASSQEGGRNTIYF. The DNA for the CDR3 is TGCGCCAGCAGCCAAGAGGGGGGTAGAAACACCATATATTTT.

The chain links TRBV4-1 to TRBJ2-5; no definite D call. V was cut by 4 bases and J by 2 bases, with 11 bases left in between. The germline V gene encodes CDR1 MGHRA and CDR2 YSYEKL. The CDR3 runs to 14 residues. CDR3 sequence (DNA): TGCGCCAGCAGCCTTGCCCCCCAACAAGAGACCCAGTACTTC. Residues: CASSLAPQQETQYF.

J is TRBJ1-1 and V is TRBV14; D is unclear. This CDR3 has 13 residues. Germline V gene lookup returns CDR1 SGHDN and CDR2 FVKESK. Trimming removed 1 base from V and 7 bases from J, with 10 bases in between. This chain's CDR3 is CASSQVARIEAFF. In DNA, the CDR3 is TGTGCCAGCAGCCAAGTCGCGCGGATTGAAGCTTTCTTT.

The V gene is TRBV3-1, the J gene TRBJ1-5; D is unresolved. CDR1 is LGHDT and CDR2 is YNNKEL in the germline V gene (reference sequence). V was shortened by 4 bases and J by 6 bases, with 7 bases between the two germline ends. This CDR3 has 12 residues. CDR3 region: CASSLPSQPQHF. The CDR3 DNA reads TGTGCCAGCAGCCTTCCCAGTCAGCCCCAGCATTTT.

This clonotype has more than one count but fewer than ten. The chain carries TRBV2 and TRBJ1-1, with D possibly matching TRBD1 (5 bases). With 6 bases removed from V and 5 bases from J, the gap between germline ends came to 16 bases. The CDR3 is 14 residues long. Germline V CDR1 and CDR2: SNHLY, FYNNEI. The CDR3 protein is CASSPAGWGTEAFF. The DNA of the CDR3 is TGTGCCAGCAGCCCAGCAGGGTGGGGGACTGAAGCTTTCTTT.

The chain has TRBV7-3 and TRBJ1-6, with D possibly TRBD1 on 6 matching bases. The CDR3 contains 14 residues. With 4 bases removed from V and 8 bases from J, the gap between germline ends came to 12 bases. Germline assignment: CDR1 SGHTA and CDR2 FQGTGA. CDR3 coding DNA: TGTGCCAGCAGCTCAGGGGCTTCCCATTCACCCCTCCACTTT. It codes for CASSSGASHSPLHF.

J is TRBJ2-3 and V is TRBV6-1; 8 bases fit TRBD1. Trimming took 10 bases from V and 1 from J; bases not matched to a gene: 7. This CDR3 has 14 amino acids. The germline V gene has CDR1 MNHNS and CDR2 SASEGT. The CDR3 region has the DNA TGTGCCACCGGACAGGGAGGAGGCACAGATACGCAGTATTTT. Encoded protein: CATGQGGGTDTQYF.

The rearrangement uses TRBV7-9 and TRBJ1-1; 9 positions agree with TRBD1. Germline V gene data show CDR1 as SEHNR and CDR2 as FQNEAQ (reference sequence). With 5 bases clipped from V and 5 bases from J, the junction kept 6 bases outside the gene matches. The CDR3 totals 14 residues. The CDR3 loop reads CASSPTGGGTEAFF. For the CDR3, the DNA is TGTGCCAGCAGCCCGACAGGGGGAGGGACTGAAGCTTTCTTT.

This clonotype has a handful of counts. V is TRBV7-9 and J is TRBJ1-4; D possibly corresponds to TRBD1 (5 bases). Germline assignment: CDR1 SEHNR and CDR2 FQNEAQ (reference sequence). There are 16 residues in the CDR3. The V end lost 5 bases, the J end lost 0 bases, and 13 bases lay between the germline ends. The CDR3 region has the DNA TGTGCCAGCAGCCCTATAGACAGACCAACTAATGAAAAACTGTTTTTT. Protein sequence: CASSPIDRPTNEKLFF.